A single sample is the source of the 24 T cell receptor beta chains below, sequenced in a study of T cells after yellow fever vaccination. TCRdb itself ran the 5' RACE reads through MiXCR, one entry per CDR3 protein. Of roughly 240,000 distinct CDR3 sequences in the sample, approximately 6.3% are singletons; the top ten hold about 0.95%. The specimen comprised CD4+ T cells sorted from PBMCs, sampled on the day of the yellow fever booster vaccination. Receptors were obtained from a man under 40 who received the YFV17D yellow fever vaccine.

The chain joins TRBV29-1 to TRBJ1-5, with D possibly being TRBD1 (5 bases). The CDR3 is made up of 15 amino acids. Germline loops: CDR1 SQVTM, CDR2 ANQGSEA. Trimming removed 4 bases from V and 1 base from J, with 14 bases in between. The CDR3 reads CSVVIGGGSNQPQHF. In nucleotides, the CDR3 is TGCAGCGTTGTTATCGGGGGAGGGAGCAATCAGCCCCAGCATTTT.

The CDR3 sequence: CASSRGTTEEQFF. The CDR3 bases are TGTGCCAGCAGCAGAGGGACTACCGAGGAGCAGTTCTTC. The rearrangement uses TRBV7-2 and TRBJ2-1; 7 nucleotides line up with TRBD2. Germline trimming cut 5 bases from V and 10 bases from J; bases unmatched to any gene: 8. The CDR3 sequence is 13 residues long. CDR1 and CDR2 (germline): SGHTA, FQGNSA.

This clonotype was counted a few times. This chain links TRBV5-1 with TRBJ2-4; TRBD1 might be the D (6 bases). The length of the CDR3 is 15 residues. The V gene's germline CDR1 is SGHRS and CDR2 YFSETQ. Deletions cut 5 bases from V and 6 bases from J, with 18 bases between. This CDR3 is CASSYGQSETNIQYF. The DNA for the CDR3 is TGCGCCAGCAGTTACGGACAGTCAGAGACAAACATTCAGTACTTC.

In nucleotides, the CDR3 is TGTGCCACCCGAGGACTAGCGGGCGGTGAGCAGTTCTTC. Protein: CATRGLAGGEQFF. The chain is built from TRBV24-1 and TRBJ2-1, with 11 bases identical to TRBD2. The CDR3 extends over 13 amino acids. Germline V CDR1 and CDR2: KGHDR, SFDVKD. The trim removed 9 bases at V and 9 bases at J, leaving 6 bases unmatched.

A note on this clonotype: A single base separates this from a much larger clone, so it may be a read error. This chain links TRBV20-1 with TRBJ2-7, with TRBD1 identical over 9 bases. The CDR3 runs 16 residues. CDR1 is DFQATT, CDR2 SNEGSKA, per germline (reference sequence). CDR3 protein: CSARDIGGQGSYKQYF. The DNA for the CDR3 is TGCAGTGCTAGAGATATAGGAGGACAGGGGTCCTACAAGCAGTACTTC.

The V gene is TRBV6-2 or TRBV6-3, the J gene TRBJ2-7, with TRBD1 identical over 9 bases. Germline assignment: CDR1 MNHEY and CDR2 SVGEGT. This CDR3 has 17 residues. Unmatched junction bases numbered 13, after V lost 4 bases and J lost 3 bases. The CDR3 bases are TGTGCCAGCAGTTCCCGGGACAGGGTGGATCATCTCTACGAGCAGTACTTC. This encodes CASSSRDRVDHLYEQYF.

This clonotype was counted only a few times. The chain recombines TRBV5-1 with TRBJ2-3; TRBD1 matches 9 bases. The junction had 9 bases not matched to a gene; V was cut back by 5 bases and J by 2 bases. Per the germline V gene, CDR1 is SGHRS and CDR2 is YFSETQ. The CDR3 is 16 residues long. DNA for the CDR3: TGCGCCAGCAGTGGGGACCGGGACAGGGCCACAGATACGCAGTATTTT. Translation: CASSGDRDRATDTQYF.

Concerning this clonotype itself: At one end the junction does not follow the germline gene, possibly because of a read error. The CDR3, as DNA: TGCAGCGCTAGAGGGCTAGCGGGAGGCCCCTCTATTTACGAGCAGTACTTC. Its protein product is CSARGLAGGPSIYEQYF. The chain couples TRBV20-1 to TRBJ2-7; 11 bases match TRBD2. In germline, CDR1 is DFQATT, CDR2 SNEGSKA (reference sequence). This CDR3 comprises 17 residues.

This clonotype was picked up many times. This sequence joins TRBV5-1 and TRBJ1-5, with D uncertain. CDR3 length: 15 residues. Trimming left V 0 bases short and J 1 base short, with 8 bases between. Germline CDR1 and CDR2: SGHRS and YFSETQ. Written as DNA, the CDR3 is TGCGCCAGCAGCTTGGAGGGCAGAAGCAATCAGCCCCAGCATTTT. As protein: CASSLEGRSNQPQHF.

This chain joins TRBV7-2 and TRBJ2-2; TRBD1 matches 7 bases. CDR1 is SGHTA, CDR2 FQGNSA, per germline. The CDR3 sequence is 14 residues long. V trimming: 5 bases; J trimming: 6 bases; junction bases outside the gene matches: 6. CDR3 sequence (DNA): TGTGCCAGCAGCCCTAACAGGGGTCCCGGGGAGCTGTTTTTT. Its protein product is CASSPNRGPGELFF.

This clonotype has ten or more counts. The chain is built from TRBV11-1 and TRBJ1-2; possible D gene TRBD1, 5 bases. Germline V gives CDR1 SGHAT, CDR2 FQDESV (reference sequence). CDR3 length equals 18 residues. Trimming shortened V by 0 bases and J by 4 bases, and 21 bases separated the two germline ends. For the CDR3, the DNA is TGTGCCAGCAGCTTAGCGGGACCCCGCCGGGAATCTGGCTATGGCTACACCTTC. As protein: CASSLAGPRRESGYGYTF. Combining the CDR3 with reference TRBV11-1 and TRBJ1-2 gives the whole variable domain EAEVAQSPRYKITEKSQAVAFWCDPISGHATLYWYRQILGQGPELLVQFQDESVVDDSQLPKDRFSAERLKGVDSTLKIQPAELGDSAMYLCASSLAGPRRESGYGYTFGSGTRLTVV.

This clonotype has at least ten counts. This chain connects TRBV2 to TRBJ2-1; D is unclear. The V end was cut by 5 bases, the J end by 6 bases, with 11 bases between. The germline gives CDR1 SNHLY, CDR2 FYNNEI. The CDR3 contains 13 residues. CDR3 DNA sequence: TGTGCCAGCAGTTCCAGGTTAGGCAATGAGCAGTTCTTC. Amino acid sequence: CASSSRLGNEQFF.

V is TRBV6-5 and J is TRBJ1-1; TRBD1 might be the D (6 bases). The CDR3 sequence is 15 residues long. Trimming pared 2 bases from V and 1 base from J, leaving 11 bases between. Germline loops: CDR1 MNHEY, CDR2 SVGAGI. CDR3 region: CASSYRGGRNTEAFF. Written as DNA, the CDR3 is TGTGCCAGCAGTTACCGGGGGGGCCGGAACACTGAAGCTTTCTTT.

In this sample, this clonotype turned up many times. V gene TRBV5-6 combines with J gene TRBJ2-7; 8 bases match TRBD1. V shed 2 bases, J shed 6 bases, and the junction held 4 bases outside the gene matches. This CDR3 region has 13 residues. The germline CDR1 and CDR2 sequences are SGHDT and YYEEEE. The CDR3 loop reads CASSFDRGIEQYF. CDR3 DNA sequence: TGTGCCAGCAGCTTCGACAGGGGAATCGAGCAGTACTTC.

This clonotype has at least ten counts. The rearrangement links TRBV7-2 to TRBJ2-1; D remains ambiguous. The length of the CDR3 is 15 residues. V dropped 4 bases and J dropped 1 base, with 11 bases sitting between them. CDR1 and CDR2 from the germline V gene are SGHTA and FQGNSA. The CDR3 nucleotides are TGTGCCAGCAGCTCCTCGCCCGGATCCTACAATGAGCAGTTCTTC. The encoded protein is CASSSSPGSYNEQFF.

Only a few counts were recorded for this clonotype. V and J are TRBV7-2 and TRBJ2-7; D may be TRBD1 (6 bases). CDR3 length equals 15 residues. Per germline, CDR1 SGHTA and CDR2 FQGNSA. V lost 3 bases, J lost 0 bases, and 12 bases lay in between. CDR3 DNA sequence: TGTGCCAGCAGCTTGGACAGCGCATACTCCTACGAGCAGTACTTC. Amino acid sequence: CASSLDSAYSYEQYF.

This clonotype occurred many times. The rearrangement links TRBV5-6 to TRBJ2-1, with D perhaps matching TRBD2 (6 bases). CDR3 length: 14 residues. Germline CDR1 and CDR2: SGHDT and YYEEEE. Deletions cut 4 bases from V and 4 bases from J, with 12 bases between. This CDR3 is CASSMGGPYNEQFF. CDR3 in DNA: TGTGCCAGCAGCATGGGGGGACCTTACAATGAGCAGTTCTTC.

This rearrangement joins TRBV11-3 to TRBJ2-1; 12 bases align to TRBD1. The CDR3 totals 16 residues. Germline CDR1 reads SGHNT; CDR2 reads YENEEA. Germline trimming cut 1 base from V and 6 bases from J; bases unmatched to any gene: 4. CDR3 in amino acids: CASSLGGTGGFNEQFF. The CDR3 region has the DNA TGTGCCAGCAGCTTAGGGGGGACAGGGGGCTTCAATGAGCAGTTCTTC.

The rearrangement links TRBV7-3 to TRBJ2-1; the match to TRBD2 covers 8 bases. The CDR3 is made up of 15 amino acids. J was trimmed by 8 bases and V by 5 bases; bases with no gene match: 11. Germline loops: CDR1 SGHTA, CDR2 FQGTGA. CDR3 bases: TGTGCCAGCAGCCCCGGGGGGGGCGGGAGTTATGAGCAGTTCTTC. Translated: CASSPGGGGSYEQFF.

There are many counts of this clonotype. CDR3 bases: TGCACCAGCAGCCAAGAAGGTAGCGGGAGGGCGGGGAATGAGCAGTTCTTC. Its protein is CTSSQEGSGRAGNEQFF. This chain links TRBV1 with TRBJ2-1; TRBD2, the table's D call, was not compared with the DNA. TRBV1 is flagged as a pseudogene. The CDR3 contains 17 residues.

In this sample, this clonotype turned up many times. This chain uses TRBV4-3 with TRBJ2-1, with D possibly being TRBD1 or TRBD2 (5 bases each). This CDR3 is 12 amino acids long. V lost 0 bases and J lost 13, with 10 bases in between. CDR1 is LGHNA and CDR2 is YSLEER in the germline V gene. The CDR3 coding sequence is TGCGCCAGCAGCCAAGATGGGGGTTACCAGTTCTTC. Protein sequence: CASSQDGGYQFF.

In its sample, this clonotype was seen a few times. The gene calls are TRBV7-3 and TRBJ2-2; the D is unclear. Germline lookup yields CDR1 SGHTA and CDR2 FQGTGA. V was clipped by 3 bases and J by 3 bases, with 5 bases between them. CDR3 length: 13 amino acids. The CDR3 region is CASSFTDTGELFF. CDR3 nucleotides: TGTGCCAGCAGCTTTACAGACACCGGGGAGCTGTTTTTT.

V usage is TRBV9 and J usage is TRBJ2-5; 7 bases are a match to TRBD2. Germline loops: CDR1 SGDLS, CDR2 YYNGEE. V lost 0 bases, J lost 5 bases, and 1 base stayed unmatched. This CDR3 region has 13 residues. CDR3 coding DNA: TGTGCCAGCAGCGTAGGCGGGAGTGAGACCCAGTACTTC. It encodes CASSVGGSETQYF.

The chain couples TRBV10-3 to TRBJ1-1; unclear D gene. The CDR3 runs 13 residues. V gave up 8 bases and J gave up 1 base, with 11 bases separating them. Germline CDR1 ENHRY, CDR2 SYGVKD. Here the CDR3 DNA reads TGTGCCATCTGGGGTGAGGGGAACACTGAAGCTTTCTTT. Its protein is CAIWGEGNTEAFF.